This T cell receptor beta chain was identified during a study of beta chain features in type 1 diabetes listed by TCRdb under 2018. At the level of the whole study: Mean age, gender distribution, total cell number and subset yield were not different between patients and healthy donors. Across all samples, fewer than 110,000,000 sorted cells were examined, and cell number per subset correlated strongly with RNA yield. The study compared the TCRB repertoires of sorted circulating CD4+ T cell subsets in recently diagnosed type 1 diabetes patients with those in matched healthy donors. Naive and central memory subsets were obtained from all 30 or so donors, but regulatory and stem cell-like memory subsets were isolated from only 8 patients and about 8 healthy donors.

About this clone itself: The antigen this receptor binds is unknown. One base away there is no much larger clone; base qualities are not given.

The High Capacity cDNA Reverse Transcription Kit was used to reverse transcribe all of the isolated RNA, meaning that expressed TCRB transcripts were what got sequenced. Deep immunoSEQ sequencing was applied to naive, central memory and regulatory T cell samples, giving an average of about 3.7 million total reads per sample. Sorted cells were lysed in RLT buffer and RNA was extracted with DNase-treated RNeasy Micro or Mini kits, depending on cell number. To prevent cross-contamination, each cell subset was processed individually, whereas patient and healthy donor samples were processed jointly. Using the immunoSEQ multiplex PCR, TCRB sequences were amplified from cDNA into 87-bp fragments spanning the CDR3 region. Sequencing of the amplicons was performed on the Illumina HiSeq platform. In the source study's methods: Synthetic template baselines were used to correct PCR bias computationally, reads within Hamming distance 2 were collapsed together, and singletons that could not be merged were discarded. Reads were aligned to IMGT to assign V, D and J genes, CDR3 length, and insertions or deletions at six rearrangement sites. Clonotype counts were normalized to sorted cell number within each subset before computing true diversity and Gini coefficients with the tcR R package. Repertoire sharing was quantified using the overlap coefficient calculated on TCRB nucleotide sequences. TCRdb's version of the immuneACCESS table is confined to in-frame rearrangements and falls short of the full clone set. An unresolved V gene accounts for under half of the shortfall where checked; the remainder is of unknown origin. That table furnishes V, J and clone size, whereas the DNA furnished D and trimming. This sample has 130,000 or so clones in its table, and less than 10% of those were observed once. Together, the top ten hold 0.55% to 0.75% of the sample.

Summary of the overall study and its limitations: Because the HLA sub-analyses included only small numbers of individuals, any influence of HLA type on TCRB rearrangement was left unresolved. Naive, central memory and regulatory TCRB repertoires appeared to be more alike among patients than among healthy donors. Shorter templates might be favored by PCR, yet because patient and control samples were amplified and corrected together, any such skew would affect both groups equally. A moderate but significant shortening of TCRB CDR3 length was observed in type 1 diabetes patients in all four CD4+ subsets. Sequencing cDNA rather than genomic DNA could over-represent highly expressing activated cells, although activation and CD3 levels did not differ between groups. At VDJ recombination sites, patients with type 1 diabetes made fewer insertions and deleted more nucleotides, a pattern implying thymic rearrangement abnormalities.

A single peripheral blood draw of about 116 mL on average was collected from each donor into heparinised tubes. A BD FACSAria II and a panel including CD45RO, CCR7, CD25, CD127, CD95 and CD27 were used to sort naive, central memory, regulatory and stem cell-like memory CD4+ T cells. A purity above 98% was achieved for all sorted populations. PBMCs were isolated right away by Lymphoprep density gradient centrifugation and were stained directly, without culture. Samples were stained and sorted in pairs, with one healthy donor and one patient per experiment, so that batch effects were minimized. From the germline V gene (reference sequence), CDR1 is MNHEY and CDR2 is SMNVEV. The CDR3 runs 14 residues from the cysteine to the phenylalanine. The read is trimmed to its CDR3 DNA, 42 bases read in frame from base 1. V and J are truncated by 6 bases and 0 bases respectively, leaving an intervening sequence of 10 bases.

Source material: central memory CD4+ T cells from blood. The sequence joins TRBV27 to TRBJ2-3; D gene: possibly TRBD2, on 6 matching bases. The source of this sequence is a woman aged 40-49 years in good health. The DNA sequence follows: TGTGCCAGCAGATTCGGGGGAAGCACAGATACGCAGTATTTT. This encodes CASRFGGSTDTQYF.